This T cell receptor beta chain was profiled in a study of blood T cell repertoires in COVID-19. Germline CDR1 SEHNR, CDR2 FQNEAQ (reference sequence). With 2 bases removed from V and 1 base from J, the gap between germline ends came to 14 bases. This CDR3 comprises 16 residues. Sequenced by immunoSEQ multiplex PCR; TCRdb stores in-frame clones only, minus some. The data show 450,000 to 600,000 clones, with 75% to 90% seen just once and roughly 0.7% held by the top ten. The sequence came from a young woman who had recovered from COVID-19. Sequencing was performed on PBMCs or T cells enriched from blood (not recorded which). The rearrangement joins TRBV7-9 to TRBJ2-5; perhaps TRBD1 as D (7 bases). This CDR3 is CASSLTSRGAQETQYF. The CDR3 DNA follows: TGTGCCAGCAGCTTAACGTCCAGGGGGGCCCAAGAGACCCAGTACTTC.